This T cell receptor (beta chain) was obtained from a study of regulatory T cells in long-lasting Graves disease. Time point indicated: persistent/refractory GD, antithyroid drugs over 5 years with positive TRAb. The TCR library was made from RNA extracted from PBMCs. Findings and caveats of the study: Newly diagnosed Graves' patients had higher TCR diversity than persistent ones. Persistent patients shared more public clonotypes (roughly 2,500) than new patients (about 960).

For TCR beta, libraries came from iRepertoire HTBI primers and Arm-PCR of CDR3 regions. TCRdb used MiXCR to reprocess the multiplex PCR reads, holding one entry per CDR3 protein. The sample lists 350,000 to 500,000 distinct CDR3 sequences, around 23% occurring once. This clonotype was counted many times. Its antigen is not known. V lost 10 bases to trimming and J lost 3 bases; unmatched junction nucleotides: 8. This CDR3 region has 13 residues. This specimen was peripheral blood mononuclear cells (PBMCs), taken when the disease was refractory, from a patient treated with antithyroid drugs. The gene calls are TRBV12-3 or TRBV12-4 and TRBJ1-2; 7 bases match TRBD1. The origin of this receptor is a female donor with Graves disease. CDR3 sequence reads: CATRRQGDYGYTF. For the CDR3, the DNA is TGTGCCACCAGAAGACAGGGCGACTATGGCTACACCTTC.